The 25 T cell receptor beta chains given below trace back to one sample, sequenced in a study of blood T cell repertoires in COVID-19. Profiling relied on immunoSEQ multiplex PCR, and the TCRdb table lists in-frame clones only, not all of them. The sample lists about 110,000 clones, 72% occurring once. The source material was peripheral blood. Receptors were obtained from a woman between 55 and 75 years old with acute or convalescent COVID-19.

The chain couples TRBV2 to TRBJ1-6, with 7 bases identical to TRBD1. Trimming took 11 bases from V and 10 from J; bases not matched to a gene: 11. The CDR3 sequence is 13 residues long. Germline V CDR1 and CDR2: SNHLY, FYNNEI. The CDR3 reads CAEGTAGYSPLHF. CDR3 DNA: TGTGCCGAAGGGACAGCCGGCTACTCACCCCTCCACTTT.

V usage is TRBV6-5 and J usage is TRBJ1-1; D unresolved. The CDR3 is 11 residues long. Trimming removed 7 bases from V and 10 bases from J, with 13 bases in between. The germline gives CDR1 MNHEY, CDR2 SVGAGI. The CDR3 sequence is CASKRFGRAFF. The CDR3 DNA follows: TGTGCCAGCAAAAGATTTGGGCGAGCTTTCTTT.

The chain uses TRBV27 and TRBJ1-6; unclear D gene. Germline CDR1 is MNHEY and CDR2 is SMNVEV (reference sequence). The CDR3 runs to 15 residues. V lost 5 bases to trimming and J lost 3 bases, with 11 bases between them. In DNA, the CDR3 is TGTGCCAGCAGTGGAGAAGAGGGCTATAATTCACCCCTCCACTTT. Residues: CASSGEEGYNSPLHF.

CDR3 nucleotides: TGTGCCAGCAGTTTACCAGGATCAAAAACCTACGAGCAGTACTTC. Amino acid sequence: CASSLPGSKTYEQYF. The chain is built from TRBV28 and TRBJ2-7; D not resolved. Germline assignment: CDR1 MDHEN and CDR2 SYDVKM. The CDR3 has 15 residues. Trimming removed 2 bases at V and 2 bases at J, with 13 bases between.

This clone came up a few times. This chain links TRBV7-2 with TRBJ1-1; D gene uncertain. CDR3 size: 14 residues. Germline assignment: CDR1 SGHTA and CDR2 FQGNSA. Trimming took 5 bases from V and 1 from J, leaving 11 bases between them. The CDR3 nucleotides read TGTGCCAGCAGCCCGAGACACCCGAACACTGAAGCTTTCTTT. Amino acid sequence: CASSPRHPNTEAFF.

The chain is built from TRBV14 and TRBJ1-6, with D perhaps TRBD1 (5 bases). Trimming cost V 1 base and J 4 bases, with 5 bases left between them. The CDR3 consists of 14 residues. CDR1 is SGHDN and CDR2 is FVKESK in the germline V gene. The CDR3: CASSQAGYNSPLHF. DNA for the CDR3: TGTGCCAGCAGCCAAGCAGGGTATAATTCACCCCTCCACTTT.

This clone was picked up one time. This rearrangement joins TRBV5-1 to TRBJ1-4; a weak D match, TRBD1 (6 bases). Trimming took off 1 base at V and 2 bases at J, with 9 bases between the two ends. The V gene's germline CDR1 is SGHRS and CDR2 YFSETQ. CDR3 size: 15 residues. The CDR3 loop is CASSLTQGTNEKLFF. CDR3 bases: TGCGCCAGCAGCTTGACGCAGGGGACTAATGAAAAACTGTTTTTT.

This clone was picked up one time. CDR3 sequence (DNA): TGTGCCAGCACATACAGGTCTGGAGGCACAGATACGCAGTATTTT. Translation: CASTYRSGGTDTQYF. The chain links TRBV27 to TRBJ2-3, with D tentatively TRBD1 (5 bases). Looked up from germline, CDR1 is MNHEY and CDR2 is SMNVEV (reference sequence). Trimming took 7 bases from V and 1 from J, leaving 15 bases between them. The CDR3 length is 15 residues.

The rearrangement links TRBV9 to TRBJ2-3; D gene uncertain. Trimming shortened V by 5 bases and J by 6 bases, and 16 bases separated the two germline ends. CDR1 SGDLS and CDR2 YYNGEE come from the germline V gene. The CDR3 loop spans 14 amino acids. The CDR3 loop is CASSSYGLFDTQYF. CDR3 in DNA: TGTGCCAGCAGTTCCTACGGGTTGTTCGATACGCAGTATTTT.

The chain uses TRBV24-1 and TRBJ1-6, with D unclear. The CDR3 loop spans 13 amino acids. V shed 2 bases and J shed 16 bases, with 14 bases lying between them. Germline V gene sequence: CDR1 KGHDR, CDR2 SFDVKD. This CDR3 reads CATSDWRGNQLHF. The DNA of the CDR3 is TGTGCCACCAGTGATTGGCGGGGTAACCAACTCCACTTT.

This chain links TRBV11-1 with TRBJ1-1; D is unclear. Trimming took off 5 bases at V and 0 bases at J, with 7 bases between the two ends. Per the germline V gene, CDR1 is SGHAT and CDR2 is FQDESV (reference sequence). There are 13 residues in the CDR3. CDR3 residues: CASSPIMNTEAFF. The CDR3 region has the DNA TGTGCCAGCAGCCCCATCATGAACACTGAAGCTTTCTTT.

This sequence joins TRBV4-1 and TRBJ1-5; 7 bases are a match to TRBD1. The J segment lost 1 base and the V segment lost 1 base, leaving 4 bases of the junction unmatched. In germline, CDR1 is MGHRA, CDR2 YSYEKL. This CDR3 is built from 16 residues. The CDR3 region is CASSQALGQSNQPQHF. The CDR3 region has the DNA TGCGCCAGCAGCCAAGCTCTGGGACAGAGCAATCAGCCCCAGCATTTT.

This rearrangement joins TRBV7-2 to TRBJ1-2, with TRBD1 matching 7 bases. Germline V gives CDR1 SGHTA, CDR2 FQGNSA. The trim removed 6 bases at V and 4 bases at J, leaving 11 bases unmatched. The CDR3 is made up of 15 amino acids. The CDR3: CASRGGRGQLYGYTF. CDR3 nucleotides: TGTGCCAGCAGGGGGGGACGGGGACAGCTCTATGGCTACACCTTC.

The chain couples TRBV5-6 to TRBJ1-1; a weak D match, TRBD1 (5 bases). CDR3 size: 12 residues. V was cut by 5 bases and J by 10 bases, with 15 bases left in between. Looked up from germline, CDR1 is SGHDT and CDR2 is YYEEEE. This CDR3 is CASSRTRAGAFF. CDR3 in DNA: TGTGCCAGCAGTCGGACCAGGGCTGGAGCTTTCTTT.

Here the CDR3 DNA reads TGTGCCAGCAGTTCCGGGACATACAATGAGCAGTTCTTC. Translation: CASSSGTYNEQFF. V gene TRBV6-6 combines with J gene TRBJ2-1, with D possibly being TRBD1 (6 bases). Germline V gene lookup returns CDR1 MNHNY and CDR2 SVGAGI (reference sequence). This CDR3 has 13 residues. Trimming cost V 4 bases and J 4 bases, with 8 bases left between them.

V usage is TRBV4-2 and J usage is TRBJ1-4, with D possibly matching TRBD1 (6 bases). Between the trimmed V and J ends, which lost 4 bases and 6 bases, there was a span of 15 bases. Germline CDR1 is LGHNA and CDR2 is YNFKEQ. CDR3 length equals 15 residues. As DNA, the CDR3 is TGTGCCAGCAGCCCCCGACAGGAGACATATGAAAAACTGTTTTTT. This sequence encodes CASSPRQETYEKLFF.

This clone was seen a handful of times. The chain uses TRBV2 and TRBJ2-1; D gene uncertain. Trimming took off 6 bases at V and 8 bases at J, with 8 bases between the two ends. Germline lookup yields CDR1 SNHLY and CDR2 FYNNEI. The CDR3 runs 11 residues. As DNA, the CDR3 is TGTGCCAGCAGCCCCTTGTATGAGCAGTTCTTC. Protein product: CASSPLYEQFF.

J is TRBJ1-2 and V is TRBV18, with 7 bases identical to TRBD1. The CDR3 totals 15 residues. The V and J ends lost 2 bases and 0 bases, in that order; junction bases with no gene match: 3. Germline loops: CDR1 KGHSH, CDR2 LQKENI. The CDR3 nucleotides are TGTGCCAGCTCACCAGGACAGGAATCTAACTATGGCTACACCTTC. It translates to CASSPGQESNYGYTF.

This clone was observed a few times. This chain connects TRBV18 to TRBJ2-3, with D maybe TRBD2 (5 bases). The CDR3 sequence is 16 residues long. V gave up 3 bases and J gave up 0 bases, with 13 bases separating them. Germline values: CDR1 KGHSH, CDR2 LQKENI. CDR3 amino acids: CASSPPDGVSTDTQYF. The DNA of the CDR3 is TGTGCCAGCTCACCCCCGGACGGGGTAAGCACAGATACGCAGTATTTT.

This clone was observed a few times. The V call is TRBV29-1, the J call TRBJ2-7; 8 nucleotides line up with TRBD2. V lost 3 bases and J lost 0; bases outside the gene matches: 7. This CDR3 comprises 15 residues. Looked up from germline, CDR1 is SQVTM and CDR2 is ANQGSEA. CDR3 coding DNA: TGCAGCGTTGACTCGGGAGGGACAAGCTCCTACGAGCAGTACTTC. Its translation: CSVDSGGTSSYEQYF.

As to this clone: Mismatch with germline at one junction end may stem from a read error. V gene TRBV20-1 combines with J gene TRBJ2-5; 12 bases are shared with TRBD2. Germline CDR1 reads DFQATT; CDR2 reads SNEGSKA (reference sequence). The CDR3 runs 13 residues. The CDR3 DNA follows: TGCAGTGCTAGTCCGCGACTAGCGGGGGAGATGGACTTC. It translates to CSASPRLAGEMDF.

The genes are TRBV6-1 and TRBJ1-5; D is ambiguous. V was cut by 3 bases and J by 4 bases, with 7 bases left in between. This CDR3 comprises 13 residues. The germline V gene encodes CDR1 MNHNS and CDR2 SASEGT. The DNA of the CDR3 is TGTGCCAGCAGTGAGCGGGGTAATCAGCCCCAGCATTTT. Translated: CASSERGNQPQHF.

The V and J genes are TRBV24-1 and TRBJ2-3; TRBD2 matches at 8 bases. V dropped 4 bases and J dropped 4; count of bases not matched to a gene: 3. CDR3 length: 14 residues. CDR1 and CDR2 from the germline V gene are KGHDR and SFDVKD. DNA for the CDR3: TGTGCCACCAGTGAGACGGGACTAGCAGATACGCAGTATTTT. This gives the protein CATSETGLADTQYF.

In its sample, this clone was seen a few times. Written as DNA, the CDR3 is TGCAGCGCCCGAGGTGGCGGGGAGCAGTACTTC. Protein: CSARGGGEQYF. The chain joins TRBV29-1 to TRBJ2-7, with TRBD2 as a possible D gene (5 bases). V was clipped by 7 bases and J by 7 bases, with 14 bases between them. The CDR3 has 11 residues. From germline, CDR1 is SQVTM and CDR2 ANQGSEA.

The rearrangement uses TRBV9 and TRBJ1-2, with D possibly matching TRBD1 (6 bases). The CDR3 runs to 13 residues. Germline V gene data show CDR1 as SGDLS and CDR2 as YYNGEE. The V gene lost 2 bases and the J gene lost 6 bases, with 11 bases spanning the gap. The chain's CDR3 is CASSVGAGDGYTF. The CDR3 DNA reads TGTGCCAGCAGCGTGGGGGCAGGGGATGGCTACACCTTC.